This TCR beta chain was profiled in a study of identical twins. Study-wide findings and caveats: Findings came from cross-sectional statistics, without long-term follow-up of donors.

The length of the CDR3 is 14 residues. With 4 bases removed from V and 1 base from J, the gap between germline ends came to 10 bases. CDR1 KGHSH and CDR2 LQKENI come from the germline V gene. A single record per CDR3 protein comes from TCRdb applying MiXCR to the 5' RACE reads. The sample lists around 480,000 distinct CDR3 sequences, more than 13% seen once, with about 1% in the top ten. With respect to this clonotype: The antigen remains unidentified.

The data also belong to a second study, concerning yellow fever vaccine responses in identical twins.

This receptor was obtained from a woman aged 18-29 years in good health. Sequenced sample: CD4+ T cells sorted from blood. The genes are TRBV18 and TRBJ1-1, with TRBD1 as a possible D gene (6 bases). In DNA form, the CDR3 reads TGTGCCAGCTCACAACAGGGTTGGAACACTGAAGCTTTCTTT. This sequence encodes CASSQQGWNTEAFF. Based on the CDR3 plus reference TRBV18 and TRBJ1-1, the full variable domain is NAGVMQNPRHLVRRRGQEARLRCSPMKGHSHVYWYRQLPEEGLKFMVYLQKENIIDESGMPKERFSAEFPKEGPSILRIQQVVRGDSAAYFCASSQQGWNTEAFFGQGTRLTVV.